This entry lists 5 T cell receptor beta chains sequenced from one sample in a study of CD8 T cells in ankylosing spondylitis. General study points: In ankylosing spondylitis blood, a motif of roughly eight highly homologous TCR beta variants appeared characteristic.

In TCRdb, the 5' RACE reads were re-called with MiXCR into one record per CDR3 protein. The profile covers around 450,000 distinct CDR3 sequences, with 25% to 30% appearing a single time and roughly 0.9% taken by the ten largest. No antigen has been assigned to these receptors. Sequenced input: blood, either unsorted or a sorted T cell fraction (not recorded which). The source of these receptors is a male donor with ankylosing spondylitis.

The chain combines TRBV9 with TRBJ2-1; possibly TRBD2 for D (6 bases). The CDR3 loop spans 16 amino acids. Germline V lookup: CDR1 SGDLS, CDR2 YYNGEE. V dropped 0 bases and J dropped 11 bases, with 21 bases sitting between them. The CDR3 loop reads CASSVVGSGGALQQFF. CDR3 nucleotides: TGTGCCAGCAGCGTAGTCGGTAGCGGAGGGGCGCTCCAGCAGTTCTTC. Full variable domain (remainder filled in from reference TRBV9 and TRBJ2-1): DSGVTQTPKHLITATGQRVTLRCSPRSGDLSVYWYQQSLDQGLQFLIQYYNGEERAKGNILERFSAQQFPDLHSELNLSSLELGDSALYFCASSVVGSGGALQQFFGPGTRLTVL.

In this sample, this clonotype turned up many times. The V call is TRBV3-1, the J call TRBJ1-1; 10 bases align to TRBD1. The CDR3 covers 15 residues. V shed 4 bases, J shed 1 base, and the junction held 3 bases outside the gene matches. Germline-derived CDR1 and CDR2 are LGHDT and YNNKEL (reference sequence). The CDR3 sequence is CASSPRTGGNTEAFF. DNA of the CDR3: TGTGCCAGCAGCCCCCGGACAGGGGGGAACACTGAAGCTTTCTTT. The full variable domain, its missing parts supplied by reference TRBV3-1 and TRBJ1-1, is DTAVSQTPKYLVTQMGNDKSIKCEQNLGHDTMYWYKQDSKKFLKIMFSYNNKELIINETVPNRFSPKSPDKAHLNLHINSLELGDSAVYFCASSPRTGGNTEAFFGQGTRLTVV.

The table lists this clonotype with a few counts. The V and J genes are TRBV5-1 and TRBJ2-3, with TRBD2 identical over 7 bases. CDR3 length: 15 residues. V shed 4 bases, J shed 2 bases, and the junction held 7 bases outside the gene matches. CDR1 and CDR2 (germline): SGHRS, YFSETQ. CDR3 nucleotides: TGCGCCAGCAGCCAAGGGGACTATACCACAGATACGCAGTATTTT. Its protein product is CASSQGDYTTDTQYF.

The chain couples TRBV7-8 to TRBJ2-1, with 9 bases lining up with TRBD2. In germline, CDR1 is SGHVS, CDR2 FQNEAQ. The CDR3 extends over 18 amino acids. J lost 1 base, V lost 5 bases, and 12 bases had no gene match. The chain's CDR3 is CASSLRSGLAGSYNEQFF. DNA for the CDR3: TGTGCCAGCAGCCTCCGATCAGGGCTAGCGGGATCCTACAATGAGCAGTTCTTC.

This clonotype was seen more than once but under ten times. The V call is TRBV5-1, the J call TRBJ1-1; 10 bases fit TRBD1. The CDR3 length is 15 residues. The V gene's germline CDR1 is SGHRS and CDR2 YFSETQ. Trimming removed 4 bases from V and 0 bases from J; junction bases left unmatched: 3. In DNA, the CDR3 is TGCGCCAGCAGCCTGGGACAGGGGATGAACACTGAAGCTTTCTTT. It yields the protein CASSLGQGMNTEAFF.